This is a list of T cell receptor beta chains from one sample in a study of molecular identifiers for immune sequencing clone quantification. TCRdb called the PCR reads again in MiXCR, with one record for every CDR3 protein. This sample has approximately 500,000 distinct CDR3 sequences, with 25% found just once. The source material was naive CD8+ T cells from blood, with Jurkat cell RNA spiked in. These TCRs come from a human donor in good health. Some libraries in this study had Jurkat cell RNA spiked in. Each CDR3 is given with its conserved first and last residue. A D gene is named only where the DNA matches it firmly. Rows give clone size only sometimes, using once, few, many, or a class for an expanded clone.

J	D	V	size	CDR3	DNA
TRBJ1-1	-	TRBV19	-	CASRTVEGNTETFF	TGTGCCAGTAGAACGGTCGAGGGTAACACTGAAACTTTCTTT
TRBJ2-3	TRBD2	TRBV5-8	-	CASNLLAGGLTDTQYF	TGTGCCAGCAACCTACTAGCGGGGGGGCTCACAGATACGCAGTATTTT
TRBJ1-1	-	TRBV9	many	CASSVVPRTEAFF	TGTGCCAGCAGCGTAGTTCCCAGGACTGAAGCTTTCTTT
TRBJ1-1	-	TRBV30	-	CAWISTGNTEAFF	TGTGCCTGGATTTCGACAGGGAACACTGAAGCTTTCTTT
TRBJ2-3	TRBD1	TRBV11-2	many	CASSSGQGKDTQYF	TGTGCCAGCAGCTCCGGACAGGGGAAGGATACGCAGTATTTT
TRBJ2-7	TRBD2	TRBV20-1	few	CSARTSDSYEQYF	TGCAGTGCTAGAACTAGCGACTCCTACGAGCAGTACTTC
TRBJ2-6	TRBD1	TRBV7-8	few	CASLTGASSGANVLTF	TGTGCCAGCTTGACAGGGGCGAGCTCTGGGGCCAACGTCCTGACTTTC
TRBJ2-7	-	TRBV6-2/TRBV6-3	few	CASSYVDSDPLYEQYF	TGTGCCAGCAGTTACGTGGACAGTGACCCCCTCTACGAGCAGTACTTC
TRBJ2-7	TRBD1	TRBV7-2	-	CASSSVTGAEQYF	TGTGCCAGCAGCTCCGTGACAGGGGCCGAGCAGTACTTC
TRBJ2-6	-	TRBV4-3	many	CASSPTGLTGANVLTF	TGCGCCAGCAGCCCGACAGGCTTGACTGGGGCCAACGTCCTGACTTTC